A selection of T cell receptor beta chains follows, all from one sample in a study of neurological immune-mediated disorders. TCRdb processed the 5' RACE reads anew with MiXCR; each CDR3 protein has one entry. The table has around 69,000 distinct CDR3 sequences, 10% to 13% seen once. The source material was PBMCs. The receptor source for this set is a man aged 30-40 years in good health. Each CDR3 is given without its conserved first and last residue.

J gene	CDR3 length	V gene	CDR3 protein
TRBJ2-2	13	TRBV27	ASSSPGQTTGELF
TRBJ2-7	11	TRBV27	ASSLYPKYEQY
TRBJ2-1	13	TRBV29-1	SVEASAPEYYEQF
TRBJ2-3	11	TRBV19	ASSNRDTDTQY
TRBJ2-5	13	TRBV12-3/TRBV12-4	ASSFGLAGQETQY
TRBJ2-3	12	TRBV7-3	ASSLRVSPDTQY
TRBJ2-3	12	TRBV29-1	SVARQGAGDTQY
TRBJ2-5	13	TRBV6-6	ASSRLAGNQETQY
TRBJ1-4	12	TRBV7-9	ASRGETTNEKLF
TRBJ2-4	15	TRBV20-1	SARDPSGRIAKNIQY
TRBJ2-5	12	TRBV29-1	SVVSTGTSETQY
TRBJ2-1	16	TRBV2	ASSAWRTGTSFYNEQF
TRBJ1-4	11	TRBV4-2	ASSQVDPEKLF
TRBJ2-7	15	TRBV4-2	ASSQEGGRQGAYEQY
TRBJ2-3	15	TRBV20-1	SARSSWGTGRTDTQY
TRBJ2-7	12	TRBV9	ASSVDGPAYEQY
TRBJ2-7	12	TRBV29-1	SVVSGTGDYEQY
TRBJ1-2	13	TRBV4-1	ASSQPLRDSYGYT
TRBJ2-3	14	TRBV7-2	ASSIQAGGGTDTQY
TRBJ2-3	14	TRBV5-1	ASSLDRVTLTDTQY
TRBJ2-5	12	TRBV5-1	ASSPGQNQETQY
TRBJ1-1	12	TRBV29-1	SAAGTEYTTEAF
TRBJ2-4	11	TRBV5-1	ASSLGGETIQY
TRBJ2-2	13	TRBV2	ASSGGTGNTGELF
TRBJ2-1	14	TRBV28	ASSLLLEGHPNEQF
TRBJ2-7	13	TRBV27	ASSLTSGSSYEQY
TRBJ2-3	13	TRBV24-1	ATSHTPTGTDTQY